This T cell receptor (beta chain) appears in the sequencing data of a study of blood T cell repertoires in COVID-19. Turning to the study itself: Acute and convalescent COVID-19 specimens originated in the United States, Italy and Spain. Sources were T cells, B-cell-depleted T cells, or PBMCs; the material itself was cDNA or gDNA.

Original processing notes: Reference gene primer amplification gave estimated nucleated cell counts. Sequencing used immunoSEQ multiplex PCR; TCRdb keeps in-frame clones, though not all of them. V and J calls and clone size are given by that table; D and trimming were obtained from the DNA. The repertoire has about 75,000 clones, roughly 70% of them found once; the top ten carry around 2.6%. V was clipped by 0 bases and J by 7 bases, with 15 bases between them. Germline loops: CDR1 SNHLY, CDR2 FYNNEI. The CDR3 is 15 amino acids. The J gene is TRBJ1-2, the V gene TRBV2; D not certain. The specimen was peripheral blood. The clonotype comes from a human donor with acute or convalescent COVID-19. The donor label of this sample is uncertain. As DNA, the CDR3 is TGTGCCAGCAGTGAAGCGAGGATAGATCGGCGTGGCTACACCTTC. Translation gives CASSEARIDRRGYTF.